The present entry profiles one TCR beta chain with its context. Its cognate antigen is unknown. The data were taken from a study of T-cell reconstitution after alpha-beta-depleted transplantation in children. Findings and caveats of the study: The study reportedly traced alpha-beta T cells about two months after transplant to several hundred expanded graft clones. At the one-year point after transplant, T-cell counts and TCRbeta diversity were found to come mostly from T cells that had been newly produced. Recipient T cells and thymic progenitors that survived were the source of the high TCRbeta diversity seen at day 60 in some patients.

Unique molecular identifiers were used to barcode this TCRbeta library. TCRdb reprocessed the PCR reads with MiXCR, giving one entry per CDR3 protein. The sample carries just under 250,000 distinct CDR3 sequences, roughly 23% recorded once. The TCR sequence derives from a girl aged 2 to 9 with Fanconi anemia, due to receive a stem cell transplant. This sample comprised PBMCs, obtained before TCRalphabeta/CD19-depleted stem cell transplant.

The chain's CDR3 is CSASKGRSYTF. The CDR3 DNA sequence: TGCAGTGCTAGTAAGGGGAGGAGCTACACCTTC. The chain combines TRBV20-1 with TRBJ1-2; tentative D call: TRBD1 (5 bases). The V gene's germline CDR1 is DFQATT and CDR2 SNEGSKA (reference sequence). This CDR3 has 11 amino acids. V was pared by 3 bases and J by 9 bases, with 11 bases between.